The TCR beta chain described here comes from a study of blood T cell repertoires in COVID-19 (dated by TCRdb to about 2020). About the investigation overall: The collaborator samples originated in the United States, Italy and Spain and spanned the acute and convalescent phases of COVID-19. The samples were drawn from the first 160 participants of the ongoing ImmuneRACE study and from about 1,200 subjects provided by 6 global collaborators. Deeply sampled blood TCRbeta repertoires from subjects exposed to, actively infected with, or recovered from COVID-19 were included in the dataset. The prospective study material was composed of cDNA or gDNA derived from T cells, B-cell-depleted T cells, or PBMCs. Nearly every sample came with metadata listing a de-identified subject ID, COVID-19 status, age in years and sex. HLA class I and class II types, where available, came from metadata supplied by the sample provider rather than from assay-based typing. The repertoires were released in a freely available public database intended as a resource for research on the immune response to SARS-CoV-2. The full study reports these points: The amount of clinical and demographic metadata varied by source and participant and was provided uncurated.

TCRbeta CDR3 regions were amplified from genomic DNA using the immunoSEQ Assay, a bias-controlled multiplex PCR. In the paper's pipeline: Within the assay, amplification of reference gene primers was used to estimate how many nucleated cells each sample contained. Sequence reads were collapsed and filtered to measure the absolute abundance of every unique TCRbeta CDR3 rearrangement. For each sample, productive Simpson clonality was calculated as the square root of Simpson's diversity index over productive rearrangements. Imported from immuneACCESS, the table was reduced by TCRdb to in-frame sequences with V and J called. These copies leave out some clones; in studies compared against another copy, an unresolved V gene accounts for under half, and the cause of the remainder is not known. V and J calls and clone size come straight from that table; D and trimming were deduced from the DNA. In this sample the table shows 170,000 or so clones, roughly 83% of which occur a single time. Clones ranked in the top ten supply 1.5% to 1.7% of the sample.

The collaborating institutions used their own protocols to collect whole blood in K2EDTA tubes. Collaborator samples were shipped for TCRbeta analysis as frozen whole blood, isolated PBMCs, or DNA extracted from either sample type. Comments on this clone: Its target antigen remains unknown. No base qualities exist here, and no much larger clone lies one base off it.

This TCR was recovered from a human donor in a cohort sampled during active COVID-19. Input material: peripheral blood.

The CDR3: CASSYSKQGFKQFF. The DNA reads as follows: TGTGCCAGCAGTTACTCCAAACAGGGGTTCAAGCAGTTCTTC. The rearranged chain carries TRBV6-5 and TRBJ2-1; 7 bases in the junction line up with TRBD1. There are 14 amino acids in the CDR3, from cysteine to phenylalanine inclusive. The sequence is cut down to CDR3 DNA, 42 bases in frame from base 1. Unmatched junction bases come to 7, with V trimmed by 0 bases and J by 11 bases. Reading the germline V gene gives CDR1 MNHEY and CDR2 SVGAGI.